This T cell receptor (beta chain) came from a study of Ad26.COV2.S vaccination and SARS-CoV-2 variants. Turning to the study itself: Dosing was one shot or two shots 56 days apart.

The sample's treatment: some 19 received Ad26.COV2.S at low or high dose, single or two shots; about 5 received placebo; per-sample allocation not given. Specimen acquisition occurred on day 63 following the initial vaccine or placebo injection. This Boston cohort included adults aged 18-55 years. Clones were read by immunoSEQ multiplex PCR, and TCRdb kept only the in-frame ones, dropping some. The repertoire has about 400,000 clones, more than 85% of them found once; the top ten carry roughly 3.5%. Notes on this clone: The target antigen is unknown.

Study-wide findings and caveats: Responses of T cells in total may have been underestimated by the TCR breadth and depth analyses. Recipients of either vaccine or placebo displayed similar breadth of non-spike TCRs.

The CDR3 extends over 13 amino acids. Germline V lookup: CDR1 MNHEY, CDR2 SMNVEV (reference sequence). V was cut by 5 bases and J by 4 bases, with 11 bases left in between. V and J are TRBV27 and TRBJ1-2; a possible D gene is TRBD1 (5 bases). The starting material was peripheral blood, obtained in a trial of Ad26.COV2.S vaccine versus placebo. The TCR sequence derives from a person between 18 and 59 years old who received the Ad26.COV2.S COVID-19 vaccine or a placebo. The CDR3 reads CASSPRAGYGYTF. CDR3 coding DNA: TGTGCCAGCAGTCCCAGGGCGGGCTATGGCTACACCTTC.